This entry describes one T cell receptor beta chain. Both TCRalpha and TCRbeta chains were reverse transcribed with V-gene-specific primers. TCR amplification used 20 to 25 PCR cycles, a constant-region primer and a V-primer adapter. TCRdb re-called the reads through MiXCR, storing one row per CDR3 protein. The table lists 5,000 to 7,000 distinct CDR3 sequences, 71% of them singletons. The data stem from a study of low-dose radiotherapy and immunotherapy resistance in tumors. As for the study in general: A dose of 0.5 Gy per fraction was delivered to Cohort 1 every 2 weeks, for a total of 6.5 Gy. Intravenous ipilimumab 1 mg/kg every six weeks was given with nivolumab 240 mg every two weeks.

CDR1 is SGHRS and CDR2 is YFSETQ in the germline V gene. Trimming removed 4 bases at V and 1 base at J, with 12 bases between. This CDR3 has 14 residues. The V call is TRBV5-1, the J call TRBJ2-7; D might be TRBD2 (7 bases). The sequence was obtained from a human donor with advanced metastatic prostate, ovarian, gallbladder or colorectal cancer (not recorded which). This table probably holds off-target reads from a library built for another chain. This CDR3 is CASSLGRGSYEQYF. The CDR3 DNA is TGCGCCAGCAGCCTAGGGAGGGGGTCCTACGAGCAGTACTTC.